A selection of T cell receptor beta chains follows, all from one sample in a study of blood T cell repertoires in COVID-19. Produced via immunoSEQ multiplex PCR; TCRdb's table is partial and in-frame only. This table holds approximately 250,000 clones, about 83% found once. The sequencing sample was made of peripheral blood. The receptors shown here come from a human donor in a cohort sampled during active COVID-19. The CDR3 runs from the conserved cysteine through the conserved F or W. D genes are given only for firm matches. Clone size is stated in some rows and not others, as once, few, many or a class when expanded.

j_call,clone_size,d_call,v_call,cdr3_aa,cdr3_nt
TRBJ1-4,-,TRBD1,TRBV4-1,CASSQVTGGNEKLFF,TGCGCCAGCAGCCAAGTGACAGGGGGTAATGAAAAACTGTTTTTT
TRBJ2-7,-,TRBD1,TRBV11-2,CASSITDRVTMHEQYF,TGTGCCAGCAGCATCACGGACAGGGTCACAATGCACGAGCAGTACTTC
TRBJ2-4,-,-,TRBV11-2,CASSLFSRRSAKNIQYF,TGTGCCAGCAGCTTATTTTCGAGGAGATCAGCCAAAAACATTCAGTACTTC
TRBJ1-1,-,TRBD1,TRBV11-1,CASSLSDRGYTEAFF,TGTGCCAGCAGCTTGTCGGACAGGGGGTATACTGAAGCTTTCTTT
TRBJ2-7,-,-,TRBV28,CASRPTSPTYEQYF,TGTGCCAGCAGACCGACTAGTCCCACCTACGAGCAGTACTTC
TRBJ2-7,-,-,TRBV11-2,CASSFSGSDEQYF,TGTGCCAGCAGCTTCTCAGGGTCGGACGAGCAGTACTTC
TRBJ1-1,once,-,TRBV14,CASSQVHRGKKDTEAFF,TGTGCCAGCAGCCAAGTGCATCGAGGGAAAAAGGACACTGAAGCTTTCTTT
TRBJ2-3,-,-,TRBV9,CASSVSGGDTQYF,TGTGCCAGCAGCGTCTCAGGGGGGGATACGCAGTATTTT
TRBJ2-5,-,-,TRBV9,CASSARVQETQYF,TGTGCCAGCAGCGCCAGGGTCCAAGAGACCCAGTACTTC
TRBJ1-5,-,TRBD1,TRBV6-6,CASNNQGGVGNQPQHF,TGTGCCAGCAATAATCAGGGGGGAGTAGGCAATCAGCCCCAGCATTTT
TRBJ2-5,-,TRBD1,TRBV5-6,CASSVYRGRGETQYF,TGTGCCAGCAGCGTTTACAGGGGGCGGGGAGAGACCCAGTACTTC
TRBJ2-2,-,-,TRBV30,CAWSQRPEAGELFF,TGTGCCTGGAGTCAACGTCCAGAGGCCGGGGAGCTGTTTTTT
TRBJ2-7,-,-,TRBV19,CASSSGSPSFEQYF,TGTGCCAGTAGCTCCGGGAGTCCGTCATTCGAGCAGTACTTC
TRBJ1-3,-,-,TRBV12-3/TRBV12-4,CASSQTAGNTIYF,TGTGCCAGCAGCCAGACAGCTGGAAACACCATATATTTT
TRBJ1-2,-,TRBD1,TRBV9,CASSRAGQGSYGYTF,TGTGCCAGCAGCAGGGCGGGACAGGGATCCTATGGCTACACCTTC
TRBJ2-3,-,TRBD1,TRBV29-1,CSVEGDRGNPDTQYF,TGCAGCGTTGAAGGGGACAGGGGAAACCCAGATACGCAGTATTTT
TRBJ1-5,-,TRBD1,TRBV29-1,CSVGDSSSGQPQHF,TGCAGCGTTGGGGACAGTTCCAGCGGTCAGCCCCAGCATTTT
TRBJ1-1,once,-,TRBV12-3/TRBV12-4,CASSQASYTEAFF,TGTGCCAGCAGCCAAGCATCTTACACTGAAGCTTTCTTT
TRBJ1-5,-,TRBD1,TRBV20-1,CSASGDRVDNQPQHF,TGCAGTGCTAGTGGCGACAGGGTAGACAATCAGCCCCAGCATTTT
TRBJ2-5,once,TRBD1,TRBV7-8,CASSLDAGGVKETQYF,TGTGCCAGCAGCTTAGACGCAGGGGGCGTTAAAGAGACCCAGTACTTC
TRBJ1-1,-,-,TRBV7-9,CASLGPVDPMNTEAFF,TGTGCCAGCTTGGGCCCAGTAGACCCCATGAACACTGAAGCTTTCTTT
TRBJ2-2,once,-,TRBV7-2,CASSALVGGNTGELFF,TGTGCCAGCAGCGCCTTGGTCGGAGGAAACACCGGGGAGCTGTTTTTT
TRBJ1-1,-,TRBD1,TRBV5-1,CASSLAGRGAENTEAFF,TGCGCCAGCAGCTTGGCCGGCAGGGGGGCCGAGAACACTGAAGCTTTCTTT
TRBJ2-7,-,-,TRBV21-1,CASSKGYQGEVLSEQYF,TGTGCCAGCAGCAAAGGGTATCAGGGCGAAGTACTGAGCGAGCAGTACTTC
TRBJ2-5,-,-,TRBV2,CASRDTGTQYF,TGTGCCAGCAGGGACACCGGGACCCAGTACTTC
TRBJ1-5,-,-,TRBV6-5,CASILQANQPQHF,TGTGCCAGCATTTTGCAAGCCAATCAGCCCCAGCATTTT
TRBJ2-7,-,-,TRBV14,CASSQDMADEQYF,TGTGCCAGCAGCCAAGACATGGCAGACGAGCAGTACTTC
TRBJ2-1,-,-,TRBV27,CASSLPSKNEQFF,TGTGCCAGCAGTTTGCCTAGCAAGAATGAGCAGTTCTTC